This T cell receptor (beta chain) comes out of a study of cytomegalovirus exposure and HLA in healthy donors. Findings of the study overall: A later analysis reportedly found fewer N-insertions in an Asian-associated ancestry cluster than the roughly 700-donor mean. The study put around 180 TCR beta chains on its list as cytomegalovirus-associated.

Primers for the PCR totalled 60 Vbeta and 13 Jbeta. TCRdb's table, derived via immunoSEQ multiplex PCR, lists solely in-frame clones and lacks some. Of 80,000 or so clones listed, 55% to 75% are singletons. Those who donated were healthy bone marrow donors. With regard to this clone: Its antigen is not identified.

The sequencing sample was made of PBMCs. The sequence was collected from a man aged 30-40 years in good health and CMV-seropositive.

The CDR3 protein is CASSWAGQGGSEKLFF. In DNA form, the CDR3 reads TGCGCCAGCAGCTGGGCGGGACAGGGCGGGTCCGAAAAACTGTTTTTT. The chain employs TRBV5-1 and TRBJ1-4, with 9 bases fitting TRBD1. From germline, CDR1 is SGHRS and CDR2 YFSETQ. The CDR3 has 16 residues. Trimming took 3 bases from V and 8 from J; bases not matched to a gene: 11. Combining the CDR3 with reference TRBV5-1 and TRBJ1-4 gives the whole variable domain KAGVTQTPRYLIKTRGQQVTLSCSPISGHRSVSWYQQTPGQGLQFLFEYFSETQRNKGNFPGRFSGRQFSNSRSEMNVSTLELGDSALYLCASSWAGQGGSEKLFFGSGTQLSVL.